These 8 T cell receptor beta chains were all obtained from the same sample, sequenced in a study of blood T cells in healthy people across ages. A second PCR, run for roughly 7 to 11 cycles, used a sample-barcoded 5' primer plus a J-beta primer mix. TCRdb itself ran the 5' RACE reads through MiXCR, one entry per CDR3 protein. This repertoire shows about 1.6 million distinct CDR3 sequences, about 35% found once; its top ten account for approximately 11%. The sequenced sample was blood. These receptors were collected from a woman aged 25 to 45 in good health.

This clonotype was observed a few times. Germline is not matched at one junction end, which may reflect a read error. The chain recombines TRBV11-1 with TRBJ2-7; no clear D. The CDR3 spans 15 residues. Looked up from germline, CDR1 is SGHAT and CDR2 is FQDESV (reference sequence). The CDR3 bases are TGTGCCAGTAGCTTAGAACCCGGTACCCCCTACGAGCAGTACTTC. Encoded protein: CASSLEPGTPYEQYF.

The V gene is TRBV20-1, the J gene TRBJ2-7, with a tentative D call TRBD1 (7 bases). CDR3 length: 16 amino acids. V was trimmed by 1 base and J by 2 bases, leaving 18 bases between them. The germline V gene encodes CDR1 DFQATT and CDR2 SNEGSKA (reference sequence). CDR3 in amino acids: CSARGFGRGTAYEQYF. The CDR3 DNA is TGCAGTGCTAGAGGATTCGGCCGGGGGACAGCCTACGAGCAGTACTTC.

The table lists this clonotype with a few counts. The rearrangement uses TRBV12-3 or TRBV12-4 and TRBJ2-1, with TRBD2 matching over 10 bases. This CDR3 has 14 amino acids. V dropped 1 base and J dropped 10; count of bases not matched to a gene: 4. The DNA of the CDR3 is TGTGCCAGCAGTTTAGTAGCGGGAGGTGACGAGCAGTTCTTC. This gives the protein CASSLVAGGDEQFF.

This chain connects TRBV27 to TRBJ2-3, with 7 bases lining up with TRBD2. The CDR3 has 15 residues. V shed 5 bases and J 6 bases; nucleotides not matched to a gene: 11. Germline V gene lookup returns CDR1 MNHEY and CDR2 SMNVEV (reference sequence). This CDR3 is CASSPASGPVDTQYF. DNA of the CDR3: TGTGCCAGCAGTCCCGCTAGCGGACCCGTGGATACGCAGTATTTT.

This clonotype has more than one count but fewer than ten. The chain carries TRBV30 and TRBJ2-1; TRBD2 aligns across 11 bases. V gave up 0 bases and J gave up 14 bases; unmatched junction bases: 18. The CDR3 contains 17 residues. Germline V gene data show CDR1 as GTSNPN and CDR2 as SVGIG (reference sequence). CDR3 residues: CAWSVTSGSLRPHAEFF. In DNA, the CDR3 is TGTGCCTGGAGTGTCACTAGCGGGAGCCTTCGTCCCCATGCTGAGTTCTTC.

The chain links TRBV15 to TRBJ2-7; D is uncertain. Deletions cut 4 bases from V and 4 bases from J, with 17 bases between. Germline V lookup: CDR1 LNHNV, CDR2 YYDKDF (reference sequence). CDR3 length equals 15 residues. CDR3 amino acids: CATSKPRASGYEQYF. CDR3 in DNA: TGTGCCACCAGCAAGCCTAGGGCTAGTGGTTACGAGCAGTACTTC.

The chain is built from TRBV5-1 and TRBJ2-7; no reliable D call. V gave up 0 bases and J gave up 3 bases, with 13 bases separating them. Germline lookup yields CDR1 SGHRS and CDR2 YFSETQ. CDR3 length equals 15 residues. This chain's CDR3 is CASSLAPGSGYEQYF. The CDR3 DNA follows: TGCGCCAGCAGCTTGGCTCCCGGCTCGGGCTACGAGCAGTACTTC.

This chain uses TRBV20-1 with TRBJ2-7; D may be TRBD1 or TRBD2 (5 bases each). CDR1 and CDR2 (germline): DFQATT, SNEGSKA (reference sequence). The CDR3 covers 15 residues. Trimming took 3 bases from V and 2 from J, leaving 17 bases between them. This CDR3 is CSASKRDGEPYEQYF. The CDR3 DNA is TGCAGTGCTAGCAAACGGGACGGGGAGCCCTACGAGCAGTACTTC.